This is a list of T cell receptor beta chains from one sample in a study of blood T cell repertoires in COVID-19. Produced via immunoSEQ multiplex PCR; TCRdb's table is partial and in-frame only. The sample holds 55,000 to 60,000 clones, approximately 84% seen once. Source material: peripheral blood. The receptors were gathered from a man aged 65 to 85 with active COVID-19. The CDR3 runs from the conserved cysteine through the conserved F or W. The D gene is left open where the match is weak. Not every row has a clone size; where given, it reads once, few, many or a size class.

clone_size: .; j_call: TRBJ2-1; v_call: TRBV11-1; cdr3_length: 16; d_call: TRBD1; cdr3_aa: CASSLGGTGHNNEQFF; cdr3_nt: TGTGCCAGCAGCTTAGGTGGGACAGGGCATAACAATGAGCAGTTCTTC
clone_size: .; j_call: TRBJ2-6; v_call: TRBV7-3; cdr3_length: 15; d_call: .; cdr3_aa: CASRAGGSGANVLTF; cdr3_nt: TGTGCCAGCAGAGCCGGGGGCTCTGGGGCCAACGTCCTGACTTTC
clone_size: .; j_call: TRBJ1-1; v_call: TRBV30; cdr3_length: 14; d_call: .; cdr3_aa: CAWSARAGVSEAFF; cdr3_nt: TGTGCCTGGAGTGCTCGGGCGGGGGTTAGTGAAGCTTTCTTT
clone_size: .; j_call: TRBJ2-3; v_call: TRBV7-2; cdr3_length: 17; d_call: TRBD2; cdr3_aa: CASSTSSGASSTDTQYF; cdr3_nt: TGTGCCAGCAGCACATCTAGCGGGGCGTCTAGCACAGATACGCAGTATTTT
clone_size: .; j_call: TRBJ2-3; v_call: TRBV6-4; cdr3_length: 16; d_call: TRBD2; cdr3_aa: CASSDSGAGEPDTQYF; cdr3_nt: TGTGCCAGCAGTGACTCAGGAGCGGGAGAACCCGATACGCAGTATTTT
clone_size: .; j_call: TRBJ2-7; v_call: TRBV7-2; cdr3_length: 16; d_call: TRBD2; cdr3_aa: CASSLVRSGRRGEQYF; cdr3_nt: TGTGCCAGCAGCTTAGTGCGAAGCGGGAGGAGGGGCGAGCAGTACTTC
clone_size: .; j_call: TRBJ1-1; v_call: TRBV12-3/TRBV12-4; cdr3_length: 13; d_call: .; cdr3_aa: CASRLQENTEAFF; cdr3_nt: TGTGCCAGCAGACTGCAGGAGAACACTGAAGCTTTCTTT
clone_size: .; j_call: TRBJ1-2; v_call: TRBV18; cdr3_length: 15; d_call: .; cdr3_aa: CASSSPEVRVRGYTF; cdr3_nt: TGTGCCAGCTCATCGCCGGAGGTACGGGTCAGGGGCTACACCTTC
clone_size: .; j_call: TRBJ2-3; v_call: TRBV20-1; cdr3_length: 15; d_call: TRBD2; cdr3_aa: CSASRQREYTDTQYF; cdr3_nt: TGCAGTGCTAGTCGGCAGCGGGAATACACAGATACGCAGTATTTT
clone_size: .; j_call: TRBJ1-5; v_call: TRBV6-6; cdr3_length: 15; d_call: .; cdr3_aa: CASSYGPYSNQPQHF; cdr3_nt: TGTGCCAGCAGTTACGGCCCGTATAGCAATCAGCCCCAGCATTTT
clone_size: once; j_call: TRBJ1-5; v_call: TRBV5-1; cdr3_length: 13; d_call: .; cdr3_aa: CASSLIPDQPQHF; cdr3_nt: TGCGCCAGCAGCTTGATTCCCGATCAGCCCCAGCATTTT
clone_size: .; j_call: TRBJ2-7; v_call: TRBV10-1; cdr3_length: 13; d_call: .; cdr3_aa: CASSERACYEQYF; cdr3_nt: TGCGCCAGCAGTGAGAGAGCTTGCTACGAGCAGTACTTC
clone_size: .; j_call: TRBJ2-1; v_call: TRBV3-1/TRBV3-2; cdr3_length: 13; d_call: .; cdr3_aa: CASSQSISGEQFF; cdr3_nt: TGTGCCAGCAGCCAATCTATTTCTGGTGAGCAGTTCTTC
clone_size: .; j_call: TRBJ2-5; v_call: TRBV7-2; cdr3_length: 14; d_call: TRBD1; cdr3_aa: CASSYQGARETQYF; cdr3_nt: TGTGCCAGCAGCTACCAGGGGGCACGAGAGACCCAGTACTTC
clone_size: .; j_call: TRBJ1-4; v_call: TRBV3-1/TRBV3-2; cdr3_length: 15; d_call: TRBD1; cdr3_aa: CASSSRDRIPRKLFF; cdr3_nt: TGTGCCAGCAGCTCCCGGGACAGGATCCCTCGAAAACTGTTTTTT
clone_size: .; j_call: TRBJ2-7; v_call: TRBV11-2; cdr3_length: 18; d_call: .; cdr3_aa: CASSLEFPGGVRDYEQYF; cdr3_nt: TGTGCCAGCAGCTTAGAATTCCCCGGGGGAGTAAGAGACTACGAGCAGTACTTC
clone_size: .; j_call: TRBJ2-1; v_call: TRBV24-1; cdr3_length: 20; d_call: TRBD1; cdr3_aa: CATSEFRDRGLSWSYNEQFF; cdr3_nt: TGTGCCACCAGTGAATTCCGGGACAGGGGGCTTTCGTGGTCCTACAATGAGCAGTTCTTC
clone_size: .; j_call: TRBJ2-7; v_call: TRBV4-2; cdr3_length: 15; d_call: .; cdr3_aa: CASSQDGTGEREQYF; cdr3_nt: TGTGCCAGCAGCCAAGATGGAACGGGAGAAAGGGAGCAGTACTTC
clone_size: .; j_call: TRBJ2-1; v_call: TRBV7-3; cdr3_length: 13; d_call: .; cdr3_aa: CASSLRDSNEQFF; cdr3_nt: TGTGCCAGCAGCTTACGGGACTCGAATGAGCAGTTCTTC
clone_size: .; j_call: TRBJ2-2; v_call: TRBV28; cdr3_length: 17; d_call: TRBD2; cdr3_aa: CASSFGGLALNTGELFF; cdr3_nt: TGTGCCAGCAGTTTCGGGGGACTAGCCCTGAACACCGGGGAGCTGTTTTTT
clone_size: .; j_call: TRBJ2-2; v_call: TRBV7-2; cdr3_length: 18; d_call: TRBD2; cdr3_aa: CASSLRGVRGANTGELFF; cdr3_nt: TGTGCCAGCAGCTTAAGAGGAGTTCGGGGGGCGAACACCGGGGAGCTGTTTTTT
clone_size: .; j_call: TRBJ1-6; v_call: TRBV7-2; cdr3_length: 12; d_call: .; cdr3_aa: CASSQYTSPLHF; cdr3_nt: TGTGCCAGCAGCCAATACACTTCACCCCTCCACTTT
clone_size: many; j_call: TRBJ1-6; v_call: TRBV10-3; cdr3_length: 15; d_call: TRBD1; cdr3_aa: CAIRNRDSLNSPLHF; cdr3_nt: TGTGCCATCCGAAACCGGGACAGCCTTAATTCACCCCTCCACTTT
clone_size: .; j_call: TRBJ2-1; v_call: TRBV11-2; cdr3_length: 18; d_call: TRBD2; cdr3_aa: CASSLVLLAGGNYNEQFF; cdr3_nt: TGTGCCAGCAGCTTAGTCTTACTAGCGGGAGGAAACTACAATGAGCAGTTCTTC
clone_size: .; j_call: TRBJ1-4; v_call: TRBV19; cdr3_length: 14; d_call: .; cdr3_aa: CARTTGILTEKLFF; cdr3_nt: TGTGCCAGAACCACCGGGATCTTAACTGAAAAACTGTTTTTT
clone_size: .; j_call: TRBJ2-4; v_call: TRBV30; cdr3_length: 13; d_call: .; cdr3_aa: CAWSYTKGGIQYF; cdr3_nt: TGTGCCTGGAGCTATACTAAGGGAGGCATTCAGTACTTC
clone_size: .; j_call: TRBJ1-5; v_call: TRBV6-1; cdr3_length: 22; d_call: TRBD1; cdr3_aa: CASSEKSAKSGLRGRNSQPQHF; cdr3_nt: TGTGCCAGCAGTGAAAAAAGTGCAAAAAGTGGGCTCAGGGGGCGGAACTCCCAGCCCCAGCATTTT
clone_size: .; j_call: TRBJ2-4; v_call: TRBV5-5; cdr3_length: 14; d_call: TRBD1; cdr3_aa: CASRGRQGANIQYF; cdr3_nt: TGTGCCAGCAGGGGGAGACAGGGGGCAAACATTCAGTACTTC
clone_size: .; j_call: TRBJ2-2; v_call: TRBV7-8; cdr3_length: 14; d_call: TRBD1; cdr3_aa: CASSSGTGARELFF; cdr3_nt: TGTGCCAGCAGTTCCGGGACAGGGGCCAGGGAGCTGTTTTTT
clone_size: .; j_call: TRBJ2-2; v_call: TRBV5-6; cdr3_length: 17; d_call: TRBD2; cdr3_aa: CASSDSRSGRATGELFF; cdr3_nt: TGTGCCAGCAGCGATTCCCGTTCCGGGAGGGCCACCGGGGAGCTGTTTTTT
clone_size: once; j_call: TRBJ2-7; v_call: TRBV28; cdr3_length: 14; d_call: .; cdr3_aa: CASSPGRGIYEQYF; cdr3_nt: TGTGCCAGCAGCCCGGGACGGGGGATTTACGAGCAGTACTTC
clone_size: .; j_call: TRBJ2-7; v_call: TRBV19; cdr3_length: 13; d_call: .; cdr3_aa: CASRSQATGEQYF; cdr3_nt: TGTGCCAGTAGGTCACAGGCCACCGGGGAGCAGTACTTC
clone_size: .; j_call: TRBJ1-1; v_call: TRBV5-1; cdr3_length: 15; d_call: TRBD1; cdr3_aa: CASSLAPGGDAEAFF; cdr3_nt: TGCGCCAGCAGCTTGGCCCCAGGGGGCGATGCTGAAGCTTTCTTT
clone_size: .; j_call: TRBJ2-7; v_call: TRBV20-1; cdr3_length: 11; d_call: .; cdr3_aa: CSASSVDEQYF; cdr3_nt: TGCAGTGCCAGTTCGGTCGACGAGCAGTACTTC
clone_size: few; j_call: TRBJ2-2; v_call: TRBV2; cdr3_length: 16; d_call: TRBD1; cdr3_aa: CASSEGWTGVGGELFF; cdr3_nt: TGTGCCAGCAGTGAGGGGTGGACAGGGGTCGGCGGGGAGCTGTTTTTT
clone_size: .; j_call: TRBJ2-1; v_call: TRBV5-1; cdr3_length: 15; d_call: TRBD1; cdr3_aa: CASTLDRAWGNEQFF; cdr3_nt: TGCGCCAGCACCTTGGACAGGGCCTGGGGCAATGAGCAGTTCTTC
clone_size: few; j_call: TRBJ1-1; v_call: TRBV5-1; cdr3_length: 14; d_call: .; cdr3_aa: CASSLYQGNTEAFF; cdr3_nt: TGCGCCAGCAGCTTGTACCAGGGGAACACTGAAGCTTTCTTT
clone_size: .; j_call: TRBJ1-4; v_call: TRBV4-1; cdr3_length: 14; d_call: .; cdr3_aa: CASSPGRGSEKLFF; cdr3_nt: TGCGCCAGCAGCCCCGGACGGGGGAGTGAAAAACTGTTTTTT
clone_size: .; j_call: TRBJ1-4; v_call: TRBV6-5; cdr3_length: 14; d_call: TRBD1; cdr3_aa: CASMRDRGREKLFF; cdr3_nt: TGTGCCAGCATGCGAGACAGGGGGCGAGAAAAACTGTTTTTT
clone_size: .; j_call: TRBJ2-7; v_call: TRBV11-2; cdr3_length: 14; d_call: TRBD2; cdr3_aa: CASSRGDGVGEQYF; cdr3_nt: TGTGCCAGCAGCCGGGGGGACGGGGTGGGAGAGCAGTACTTC
clone_size: .; j_call: TRBJ2-3; v_call: TRBV5-6; cdr3_length: 16; d_call: TRBD1; cdr3_aa: CASSPQTGGSPDTQYF; cdr3_nt: TGTGCCAGCAGCCCACAGACAGGGGGCAGCCCAGATACGCAGTATTTT
clone_size: .; j_call: TRBJ2-7; v_call: TRBV9; cdr3_length: 15; d_call: .; cdr3_aa: CASSFRDLAREEQYF; cdr3_nt: TGTGCCAGCAGCTTTCGGGATCTTGCCCGGGAGGAGCAGTACTTC
clone_size: .; j_call: TRBJ1-5; v_call: TRBV29-1; cdr3_length: 15; d_call: .; cdr3_aa: CSVEGGVTSNQPQHF; cdr3_nt: TGCAGCGTTGAAGGAGGAGTCACAAGCAATCAGCCCCAGCATTTT
clone_size: .; j_call: TRBJ2-3; v_call: TRBV6-1; cdr3_length: 16; d_call: .; cdr3_aa: CASSVDLAGGTDTQYF; cdr3_nt: TGTGCCAGCAGTGTAGACTTAGCCGGAGGCACAGATACGCAGTATTTT
clone_size: .; j_call: TRBJ2-5; v_call: TRBV28; cdr3_length: 11; d_call: .; cdr3_aa: CASSSESAQYF; cdr3_nt: TGTGCCAGCAGTTCAGAAAGTGCCCAGTACTTC
clone_size: .; j_call: TRBJ1-1; v_call: TRBV6-5; cdr3_length: 13; d_call: TRBD1; cdr3_aa: CATEGAGNTEAFF; cdr3_nt: TGTGCCACCGAGGGGGCAGGGAACACTGAAGCTTTCTTT
clone_size: few; j_call: TRBJ1-2; v_call: TRBV7-8; cdr3_length: 12; d_call: TRBD1; cdr3_aa: CASSLDRGDYTF; cdr3_nt: TGTGCCAGCAGCTTAGACAGGGGTGACTACACCTTC
clone_size: .; j_call: TRBJ2-7; v_call: TRBV27; cdr3_length: 15; d_call: TRBD2; cdr3_aa: CASSRDYGGNNEQYF; cdr3_nt: TGTGCCAGCAGTAGGGACTACGGGGGGAATAACGAGCAGTACTTC
clone_size: .; j_call: TRBJ1-1; v_call: TRBV14; cdr3_length: 13; d_call: .; cdr3_aa: CASSQGGSREAFF; cdr3_nt: TGTGCCAGCAGCCAAGGTGGTTCACGGGAGGCTTTCTTT
clone_size: .; j_call: TRBJ2-1; v_call: TRBV18; cdr3_length: 14; d_call: TRBD2; cdr3_aa: CASSGLAGAGEQFF; cdr3_nt: TGTGCCAGCTCAGGACTAGCGGGAGCCGGTGAGCAGTTCTTC
clone_size: .; j_call: TRBJ2-1; v_call: TRBV9; cdr3_length: 15; d_call: TRBD2; cdr3_aa: CASSVSGSQYNEQFF; cdr3_nt: TGTGCCAGCAGCGTTAGCGGGAGTCAATACAATGAGCAGTTCTTC
clone_size: .; j_call: TRBJ1-3; v_call: TRBV15; cdr3_length: 14; d_call: .; cdr3_aa: CATSGGLSGNTIYF; cdr3_nt: TGTGCCACCAGCGGGGGGTTGTCTGGAAACACCATATATTTT
clone_size: .; j_call: TRBJ2-7; v_call: TRBV6-5; cdr3_length: 15; d_call: TRBD1; cdr3_aa: CASSPSGTGGLEQYF; cdr3_nt: TGTGCCAGCAGTCCTTCAGGGACAGGGGGTCTTGAGCAGTACTTC
clone_size: .; j_call: TRBJ2-1; v_call: TRBV5-8; cdr3_length: 12; d_call: TRBD2; cdr3_aa: CASSLLLAEQFF; cdr3_nt: TGTGCCAGCAGCTTGCTGCTAGCGGAACAGTTCTTC
clone_size: .; j_call: TRBJ2-1; v_call: TRBV9; cdr3_length: 19; d_call: .; cdr3_aa: CASSVAPGLGPSKYNEQFF; cdr3_nt: TGTGCCAGCAGCGTAGCCCCGGGGTTGGGCCCATCAAAATACAATGAGCAGTTCTTC